This T cell receptor (beta chain) was captured by sequencing in a study of shared clonotypes between healthy human individuals. Overall study results and limits: Memory subsets had estimated richness that was generally smaller than that of naive subsets.

Germline loops: CDR1 SGHAT, CDR2 FQNNGV. V dropped 1 base and J dropped 6 bases, with 16 bases sitting between them. This CDR3 has 15 residues. This clone appeared many times. Antigen specificity is unknown. TCRdb keeps only in-frame clones here, not all; method: immunoSEQ multiplex PCR. This sample carries about 110,000 clones, around two thirds of them seen once, and the ten largest clones take 20% to 25%. Sequenced material: memory CD8+ T cells sorted from blood. Stated subset: CD45RO+ cells pooled with CCR7-negative TemRA cells. This clonotype was obtained from a woman in her 30s in good health. This rearrangement joins TRBV11-2 to TRBJ2-7, with a weak D call TRBD1 (5 bases). Written as DNA, the CDR3 is TGTGCCAGCAGCTTAGGGACACTCCCTTGGGGCGAGCAGTACTTC. Translated, it gives CASSLGTLPWGEQYF.